The clone carrying this TCR beta chain was counted once. CDR3 length equals 14 residues. V lost 3 bases to trimming and J lost 1 base, with 12 bases between them. Germline V lookup: CDR1 SQVTM, CDR2 ANQGSEA. The source of the sample is a study of blood T cell repertoires in COVID-19. About the research overall: PBMCs, B-cell-depleted T cells, or T cells were the source of the cDNA or gDNA that made up the material.

Assay used: immunoSEQ multiplex PCR; TCRdb lists only in-frame clones, some missing. The table lists some 120,000 clones, about 77% of them singletons. V gene TRBV29-1 combines with J gene TRBJ1-1, with D tentatively TRBD1 (5 bases). What was sequenced was peripheral blood. This sequence was found in a human donor in a cohort sampled during active COVID-19. The CDR3 DNA sequence: TGCAGCGTTGACCGTGTAGGGGCGAACACTGAAGCTTTCTTT. It specifies CSVDRVGANTEAFF.